This TCR beta chain stems from a study of cytomegalovirus exposure and HLA in healthy donors. Nominally healthy donors provided the samples, though records likely missed some immune exposures. The CDR3 sequence is 14 residues long. The germline V gene encodes CDR1 GTSNPN and CDR2 SVGIG (reference sequence). Trimming left V 2 bases short and J 3 bases short, with 12 bases between. Whole-study findings and limits: CMV serostatus was the only recorded immune exposure for donors. CMV antigen specificity of a few CMV-associated chains was confirmed in vitro.

PCR amplification relied on 60 Vbeta primers (plus 13 Jbeta primers). Assay: immunoSEQ multiplex PCR; the TCRdb copy retains only in-frame clones and omits some. The table includes 140,000 to 150,000 clones, approximately 79% detected once. Comments on this clone: Antigen: not known.

The V call is TRBV30, the J call TRBJ2-3; D gene unclear. The clonotype was recovered from a woman in her 30s in good health and CMV-seronegative. Sample: PBMCs. For the CDR3, the DNA is TGTGCCTGGAGTAAGAGTATGGTGACAGATACGCAGTATTTT. Its protein product is CAWSKSMVTDTQYF.